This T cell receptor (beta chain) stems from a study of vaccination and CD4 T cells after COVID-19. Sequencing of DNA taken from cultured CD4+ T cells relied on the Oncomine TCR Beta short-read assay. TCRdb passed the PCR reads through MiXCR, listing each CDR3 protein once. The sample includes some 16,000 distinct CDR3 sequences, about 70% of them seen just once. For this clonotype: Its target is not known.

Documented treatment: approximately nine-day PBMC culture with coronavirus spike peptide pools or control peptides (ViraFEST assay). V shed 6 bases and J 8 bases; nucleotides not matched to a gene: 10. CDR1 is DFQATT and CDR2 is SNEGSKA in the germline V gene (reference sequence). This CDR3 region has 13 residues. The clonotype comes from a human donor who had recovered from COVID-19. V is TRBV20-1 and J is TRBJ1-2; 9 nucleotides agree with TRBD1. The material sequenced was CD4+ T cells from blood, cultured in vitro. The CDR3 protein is CSADKQGAGGYTF. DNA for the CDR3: TGCAGTGCCGATAAACAGGGGGCCGGGGGCTACACCTTC.